These T cell receptor beta chains were read from a single sample in a study of blood T cell repertoires in COVID-19. The assay was immunoSEQ multiplex PCR, and TCRdb's table has in-frame clones only and misses some. The sample includes 15,000 to 20,000 clones, under 95% of them seen just once. The source material was peripheral blood. The source is a man aged 55 to 70 with active COVID-19. CDR3s include the opening cysteine and the closing phenylalanine or tryptophan. Each record gives: D gene, V gene, J gene, clone size, CDR3 length, CDR3 DNA, CDR3 protein. D genes are given only for firm matches. Clone size, where shown, is once, few, many, or a class for clones that have expanded.

d_call: TRBD1; v_call: TRBV14; j_call: TRBJ2-2; clone_size: -; cdr3_length: 17; cdr3_nt: TGTGCCAGCAGCCGAATGGGACAGGGGCTCGTCACCGGGGAGCTGTTTTTT; cdr3_aa: CASSRMGQGLVTGELFF
d_call: TRBD2; v_call: TRBV19; j_call: TRBJ2-7; clone_size: once; cdr3_length: 15; cdr3_nt: TGTGCCAGTAGTATAGATCGCGGGGGAACCTACGAGCAGTACTTC; cdr3_aa: CASSIDRGGTYEQYF
d_call: -; v_call: TRBV10-3; j_call: TRBJ1-1; clone_size: -; cdr3_length: 14; cdr3_nt: TGTGCCATCAGTGACCAGGGGTCGGACACTGAAGCTTTCTTT; cdr3_aa: CAISDQGSDTEAFF
d_call: -; v_call: TRBV27; j_call: TRBJ2-1; clone_size: -; cdr3_length: 14; cdr3_nt: TGTGCCAGCAGTTTATGGCAGGGCCACAATGAGCAGTTCTTC; cdr3_aa: CASSLWQGHNEQFF
d_call: -; v_call: TRBV11-1; j_call: TRBJ1-1; clone_size: -; cdr3_length: 13; cdr3_nt: TGTGCCAGCAGCTGGGGGGGGGCCACTGAAGCTTTCTTT; cdr3_aa: CASSWGGATEAFF
d_call: TRBD2; v_call: TRBV5-1; j_call: TRBJ2-1; clone_size: once; cdr3_length: 15; cdr3_nt: TGCGCCAGCCGCAGACTAGCGGGGGGGCACAATGAGCAGTTCTTC; cdr3_aa: CASRRLAGGHNEQFF
d_call: -; v_call: TRBV2; j_call: TRBJ1-1; clone_size: -; cdr3_length: 15; cdr3_nt: TGTGCCAGCCTGGGACATCGGGACATGAACACTGAAGCTTTCTTT; cdr3_aa: CASLGHRDMNTEAFF
d_call: -; v_call: TRBV11-2; j_call: TRBJ2-1; clone_size: -; cdr3_length: 17; cdr3_nt: TGTGCCAGCAGCTTAGATGGCCCCAGCGTTGGCTACAATGAGCAGTTCTTC; cdr3_aa: CASSLDGPSVGYNEQFF
d_call: -; v_call: TRBV6-2/TRBV6-3; j_call: TRBJ1-1; clone_size: -; cdr3_length: 15; cdr3_nt: TGTGCCAGCAGTTACAGAGGGAGGGCGGGGGTAATGGCTTTCTTT; cdr3_aa: CASSYRGRAGVMAFF
d_call: -; v_call: TRBV7-9; j_call: TRBJ1-1; clone_size: once; cdr3_length: 14; cdr3_nt: TGTGCCAGCAGCTTAGCAGGGGCGATCACTGAAGCTTTCTTT; cdr3_aa: CASSLAGAITEAFF
d_call: TRBD1; v_call: TRBV5-1; j_call: TRBJ1-6; clone_size: -; cdr3_length: 14; cdr3_nt: TGCGCCAGCAGCCAAGGGGACAGGGTCCGAGCCCTCCACTTT; cdr3_aa: CASSQGDRVRALHF
d_call: -; v_call: TRBV24-1; j_call: TRBJ2-5; clone_size: -; cdr3_length: 13; cdr3_nt: TGTGCCACCAGTGATTATGGGTCGGGGACCCAGTACTTC; cdr3_aa: CATSDYGSGTQYF
d_call: TRBD1; v_call: TRBV9; j_call: TRBJ2-4; clone_size: -; cdr3_length: 16; cdr3_nt: TGTGCCAGCAGCGGGGGGACAGGCAATCTGGAAAACATTCAGTACTTC; cdr3_aa: CASSGGTGNLENIQYF
d_call: -; v_call: TRBV15; j_call: TRBJ2-7; clone_size: -; cdr3_length: 16; cdr3_nt: TGTGCCACCAGCCCAAACTACGCGGACGGGGTAGCCGAGCAGTACTTC; cdr3_aa: CATSPNYADGVAEQYF
d_call: TRBD1; v_call: TRBV29-1; j_call: TRBJ1-1; clone_size: -; cdr3_length: 13; cdr3_nt: TGCAGCGCCACAGGGGGCGGCTTCACTGAAGCTTTCTTT; cdr3_aa: CSATGGGFTEAFF
d_call: TRBD1; v_call: TRBV10-3; j_call: TRBJ2-6; clone_size: once; cdr3_length: 19; cdr3_nt: TGTGCCATCAGCGACTTAGTACAGGGGGCTGACTCGGGGGCCAACGTCCTGACTTTC; cdr3_aa: CAISDLVQGADSGANVLTF
d_call: TRBD1; v_call: TRBV24-1; j_call: TRBJ2-3; clone_size: -; cdr3_length: 16; cdr3_nt: TGTGCCACCAGTGATGGGGACAGGGCCTCCACAGATACGCAGTATTTT; cdr3_aa: CATSDGDRASTDTQYF
d_call: TRBD1; v_call: TRBV3-1/TRBV3-2; j_call: TRBJ2-1; clone_size: once; cdr3_length: 15; cdr3_nt: TGTGCCAGCAGCCCCAGCTATGACAGGGAAAATGAGCAGTTCTTC; cdr3_aa: CASSPSYDRENEQFF
d_call: TRBD2; v_call: TRBV3-1/TRBV3-2; j_call: TRBJ2-3; clone_size: once; cdr3_length: 14; cdr3_nt: TGTGCCAGCAGTCTTAGCGGGCTCACAGATACGCAGTATTTT; cdr3_aa: CASSLSGLTDTQYF
d_call: -; v_call: TRBV6-5; j_call: TRBJ2-2; clone_size: -; cdr3_length: 14; cdr3_nt: TGTGCCAGCAGTTACAACTTACCTCCCGGGGAGCTGTTTTTT; cdr3_aa: CASSYNLPPGELFF
d_call: TRBD1; v_call: TRBV5-5; j_call: TRBJ2-7; clone_size: -; cdr3_length: 14; cdr3_nt: TGTGCCAGCAGCGGCCGCGACAGGGGCTACGAGCAGTACTTC; cdr3_aa: CASSGRDRGYEQYF
d_call: TRBD2; v_call: TRBV4-2; j_call: TRBJ2-3; clone_size: -; cdr3_length: 16; cdr3_nt: TGTGCCAGCAGCCAAGGGCCCAGCGGGAACACAGATACGCAGTATTTT; cdr3_aa: CASSQGPSGNTDTQYF
d_call: TRBD2; v_call: TRBV25-1; j_call: TRBJ2-2; clone_size: -; cdr3_length: 15; cdr3_nt: TGTGCCAGCAGTTTAGCGGGGGGCCGGGGCGGGGAGCTGTTTTTT; cdr3_aa: CASSLAGGRGGELFF
d_call: -; v_call: TRBV3-1/TRBV3-2; j_call: TRBJ2-3; clone_size: -; cdr3_length: 18; cdr3_nt: TGTGCCAGCAGCCAAGATATTGTGCGGGGTACAAGGACAGATACGCAGTATTTT; cdr3_aa: CASSQDIVRGTRTDTQYF
d_call: TRBD1; v_call: TRBV28; j_call: TRBJ1-2; clone_size: -; cdr3_length: 14; cdr3_nt: TGTGCCAGCAGTTCGGCAGGGGGCGGCTATGGCTACACCTTC; cdr3_aa: CASSSAGGGYGYTF
d_call: TRBD2; v_call: TRBV19; j_call: TRBJ2-3; clone_size: -; cdr3_length: 17; cdr3_nt: TGTGCCAGTAGTATAGAGGGACTAGCGGGGAACTCAGATACGCAGTATTTT; cdr3_aa: CASSIEGLAGNSDTQYF
d_call: -; v_call: TRBV7-2; j_call: TRBJ2-2; clone_size: -; cdr3_length: 13; cdr3_nt: TGTGCCAGCAGCTTAGGGGAGCGCGGGGAGCTGTTTTTT; cdr3_aa: CASSLGERGELFF
d_call: -; v_call: TRBV5-1; j_call: TRBJ1-2; clone_size: -; cdr3_length: 15; cdr3_nt: TGCGCCAGCAGCACGGGGGACTCTATGGAGGGTGGCTACACCTTC; cdr3_aa: CASSTGDSMEGGYTF
d_call: -; v_call: TRBV6-1; j_call: TRBJ1-1; clone_size: -; cdr3_length: 14; cdr3_nt: TGTGCCAGCAGTGAATTTCACTCGGGGGCTGAAGCTTTCTTT; cdr3_aa: CASSEFHSGAEAFF